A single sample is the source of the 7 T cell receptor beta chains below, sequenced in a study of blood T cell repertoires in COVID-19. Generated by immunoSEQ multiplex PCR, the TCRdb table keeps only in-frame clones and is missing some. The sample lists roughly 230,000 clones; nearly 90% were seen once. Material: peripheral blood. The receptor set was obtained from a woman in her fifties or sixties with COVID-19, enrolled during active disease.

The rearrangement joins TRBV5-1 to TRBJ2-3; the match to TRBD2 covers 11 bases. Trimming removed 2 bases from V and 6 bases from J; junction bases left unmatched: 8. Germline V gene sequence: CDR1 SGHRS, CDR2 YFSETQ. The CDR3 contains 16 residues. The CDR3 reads CASSLEIAGGLDTQYF. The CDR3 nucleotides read TGCGCCAGCAGCTTAGAAATAGCGGGGGGGCTGGATACGCAGTATTTT.

The CDR3 loop is CASSGFYEQYF. CDR3 nucleotides: TGTGCCAGCAGCGGTTTCTACGAGCAGTACTTC. The V call is TRBV6-5, the J call TRBJ2-7; D call uncertain. CDR1 is MNHEY, CDR2 SVGAGI, per germline. V lost 6 bases to trimming and J lost 3 bases, with 6 bases between them. The length of the CDR3 is 11 residues.

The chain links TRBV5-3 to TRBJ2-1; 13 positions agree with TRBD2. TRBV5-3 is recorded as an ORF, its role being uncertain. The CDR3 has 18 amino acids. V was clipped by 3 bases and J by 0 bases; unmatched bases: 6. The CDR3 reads CARSWGLAGIFSYNEQFF. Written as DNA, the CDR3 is TGTGCCAGAAGCTGGGGACTAGCGGGGATCTTCTCCTACAATGAGCAGTTCTTC.

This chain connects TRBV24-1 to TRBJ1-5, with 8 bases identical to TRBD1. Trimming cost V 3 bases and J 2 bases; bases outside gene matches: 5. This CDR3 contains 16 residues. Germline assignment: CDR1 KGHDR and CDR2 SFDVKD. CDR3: CATSDETGVGNQPQHF. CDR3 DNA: TGTGCCACCAGTGATGAGACAGGGGTAGGCAATCAGCCCCAGCATTTT.

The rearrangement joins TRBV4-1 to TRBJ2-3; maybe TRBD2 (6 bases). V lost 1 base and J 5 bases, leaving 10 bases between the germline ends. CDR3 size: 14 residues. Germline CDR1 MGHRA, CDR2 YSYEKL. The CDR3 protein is CASSQVTSRDTQYF. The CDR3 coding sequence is TGCGCCAGCAGCCAAGTGACTAGTAGAGATACGCAGTATTTT.

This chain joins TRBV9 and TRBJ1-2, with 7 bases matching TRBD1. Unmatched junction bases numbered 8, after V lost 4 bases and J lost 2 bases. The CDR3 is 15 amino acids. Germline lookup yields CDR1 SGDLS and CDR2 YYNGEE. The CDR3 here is CASSSQTGANYGYTF. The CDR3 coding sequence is TGTGCCAGCAGCTCACAAACAGGGGCCAACTATGGCTACACCTTC.

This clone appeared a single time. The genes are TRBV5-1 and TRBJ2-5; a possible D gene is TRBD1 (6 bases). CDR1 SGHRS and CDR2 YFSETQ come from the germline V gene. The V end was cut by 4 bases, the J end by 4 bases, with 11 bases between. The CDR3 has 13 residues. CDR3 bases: TGCGCCAGCAGCACAGGGTATTCAGAGACCCAGTACTTC. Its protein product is CASSTGYSETQYF.